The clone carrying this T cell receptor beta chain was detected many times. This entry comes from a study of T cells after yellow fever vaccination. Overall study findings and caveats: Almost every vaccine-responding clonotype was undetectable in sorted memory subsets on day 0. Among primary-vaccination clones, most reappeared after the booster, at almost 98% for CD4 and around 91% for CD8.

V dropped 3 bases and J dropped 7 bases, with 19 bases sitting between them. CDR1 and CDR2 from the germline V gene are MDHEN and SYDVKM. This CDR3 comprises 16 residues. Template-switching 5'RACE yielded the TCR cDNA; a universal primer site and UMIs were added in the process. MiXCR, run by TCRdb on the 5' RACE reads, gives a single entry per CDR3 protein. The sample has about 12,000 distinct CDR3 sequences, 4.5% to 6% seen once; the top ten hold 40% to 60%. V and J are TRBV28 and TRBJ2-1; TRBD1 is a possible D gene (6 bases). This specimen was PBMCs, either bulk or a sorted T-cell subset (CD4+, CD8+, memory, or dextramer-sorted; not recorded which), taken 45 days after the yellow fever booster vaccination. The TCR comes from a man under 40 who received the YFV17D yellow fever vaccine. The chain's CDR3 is CASSLPRGPLRNEQFF. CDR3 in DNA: TGTGCCAGCAGTTTGCCCAGGGGCCCACTTAGAAATGAGCAGTTCTTC.